Listed below are T cell receptor beta chains from one sample, sequenced in a study of regulatory T cells in long-lasting Graves disease. MiXCR, run by TCRdb on the multiplex PCR reads, gives a single entry per CDR3 protein. The sample has approximately 390,000 distinct CDR3 sequences, around 15% seen once; the top ten hold 20% to 25%. The same data also went into a second study, on T cells in Graves' hyperthyroidism and ophthalmopathy.

The sample consisted of peripheral blood mononuclear cells (PBMCs), taken at new diagnosis, from a patient treated with antithyroid drugs. The receptors were sampled from a woman aged 18-29 years with Graves disease. CDR3s include the opening cysteine and the closing phenylalanine or tryptophan. A D gene is named only where the DNA matches it firmly. Not every row has a clone size; where given, it reads once, few, many or a size class.

clone_size d_call j_call v_call cdr3_aa cdr3_nt
many TRBD2 TRBJ2-3 TRBV6-2/TRBV6-3 CASSYEASSGSWDTQYF TGTGCCAGCAGTTACGAGGCGTCTAGCGGGAGTTGGGATACGCAGTATTTT
NA TRBD2 TRBJ2-5 TRBV6-1 CASSDQGGVRETQYF TGTGCCAGCAGTGATCAGGGAGGGGTGAGAGAGACCCAGTACTTC
many NA TRBJ2-7 TRBV12-3/TRBV12-4 CASSFDPYEQYF TGTGCCAGCAGTTTTGATCCCTACGAGCAGTACTTC
NA NA TRBJ2-1 TRBV29-1 CSAYDVGNEQFF TGCAGCGCTTACGACGTGGGCAATGAGCAGTTCTTC
few NA TRBJ1-2 TRBV6-1 CASLEGGSDYGYTF TGTGCCAGCCTCGAGGGGGGATCAGACTATGGCTACACCTTC
NA NA TRBJ1-5 TRBV4-1 CASSQDILGGNQPQHF TGCGCCAGCAGCCAAGATATCTTGGGAGGCAATCAGCCCCAGCATTTT
NA NA TRBJ2-3 TRBV5-6 CASSYWGNTQYF TGTGCCAGCAGTTATTGGGGTAATACGCAGTATTTT
many TRBD1 TRBJ2-1 TRBV5-1 CASSPNGQGGNEQFF TGCGCCAGCAGCCCTAATGGACAGGGCGGCAATGAGCAGTTCTTC
many NA TRBJ2-1 TRBV7-8 CASSISDQSSYNEQFF TGTGCCAGCAGCATCTCAGACCAGAGCTCCTACAATGAGCAGTTCTTC
many NA TRBJ1-2 TRBV2 CASRSDSYGYTF TGTGCCAGCAGGTCCGACAGCTATGGCTACACCTTC
many NA TRBJ2-4 TRBV2 CASNDDKNIQYF TGTGCCAGCAACGATGACAAAAACATTCAGTACTTC
NA TRBD2 TRBJ2-2 TRBV6-1 CASSELRSGRSNTGELFF TGTGCCAGCAGTGAGTTGCGTAGCGGGAGATCGAACACCGGGGAGCTGTTTTTT
NA TRBD2 TRBJ2-1 TRBV5-1 CASSTSGSGGDNEQFF TGCGCCAGCAGCACTTCGGGTAGCGGGGGGGACAATGAGCAGTTCTTC
NA NA TRBJ1-1 TRBV2 CASSPSVGGNTEAFF TGTGCCAGCAGTCCTTCGGTCGGGGGGAACACTGAAGCTTTCTTT
many NA TRBJ2-2 TRBV18 CASSPSGPSNTGELFF TGTGCCAGCTCACCATCAGGGCCGTCGAACACCGGGGAGCTGTTTTTT
NA TRBD2 TRBJ2-3 TRBV4-1 CASSQEALAGWGDTQYF TGCGCCAGCAGCCAAGAAGCACTAGCGGGATGGGGAGATACGCAGTATTTT
NA TRBD1 TRBJ2-2 TRBV6-5 CASSYSRDSSINTGELFF TGTGCCAGCAGTTACTCCCGGGACAGCTCTATAAACACCGGGGAGCTGTTTTTT
few NA TRBJ2-1 TRBV19 CASSPLMKRGFGNEQFF TGTGCCAGTAGTCCCTTGATGAAAAGGGGGTTCGGCAATGAGCAGTTCTTC
few TRBD2 TRBJ2-3 TRBV7-3 CASSSSGGASTDTQYF TGTGCCAGCTCGTCCAGCGGGGGGGCGAGCACAGATACGCAGTATTTT
many NA TRBJ1-1 TRBV6-1 CASIHSGAQGKAFF TGTGCCAGCATCCACTCAGGGGCGCAGGGCAAAGCTTTCTTT
many NA TRBJ1-1 TRBV11-2 CASSPAGRYAEAFF TGTGCCAGCAGTCCGGCGGGACGGTATGCTGAAGCTTTCTTT
NA TRBD1 TRBJ2-1 TRBV6-1 CASVDRESSYNEQFF TGTGCCAGCGTCGACAGGGAAAGCTCCTACAATGAGCAGTTCTTC
once NA TRBJ2-3 TRBV28 CAGSLVRAVTDTQYF TGTGCCGGCAGTTTAGTCCGGGCCGTCACAGATACGCAGTATTTT
many NA TRBJ1-5 TRBV7-2 CASSLAGNNQPQHF TGTGCCAGCAGCTTAGCAGGGAATAATCAGCCCCAGCATTTT
few TRBD1 TRBJ2-1 TRBV5-6 CASSGRGGVTYNEQFF TGTGCCAGCAGCGGAAGAGGGGGCGTTACCTACAATGAGCAGTTCTTC
many NA TRBJ2-5 TRBV9 CASSDTQGETQYF TGTGCCAGCAGTGACACCCAGGGAGAGACCCAGTACTTC
NA NA TRBJ1-4 TRBV7-2 CASSQNGRVANEKLFF TGTGCCAGCAGCCAAAATGGCAGGGTGGCTAATGAAAAACTGTTTTTT
few TRBD1 TRBJ2-1 TRBV29-1 CSASGGYDEQFF TGCAGCGCCTCAGGGGGCTACGATGAGCAGTTCTTC
few NA TRBJ1-1 TRBV12-3/TRBV12-4 CASTKGRRGEAEAFF TGTGCCAGCACCAAGGGAAGGAGGGGGGAGGCTGAAGCTTTCTTT
NA NA TRBJ2-1 TRBV13 CATTTRGRSSYNEQFF TGTGCCACTACCACCCGCGGTAGGTCTTCCTACAATGAGCAGTTCTTC
many TRBD1 TRBJ2-3 TRBV6-1 CASRSSGQGSDTQYF TGTGCCAGCAGGTCATCGGGACAGGGTTCAGATACGCAGTATTTT
many NA TRBJ2-7 TRBV6-9 CASSYRTESEQYF TGTGCCAGCAGTTACAGGACAGAGTCCGAGCAGTACTTC
many NA TRBJ2-5 TRBV11-2 CASSLGRGQETQYF TGTGCCAGCAGCCTAGGTCGGGGGCAAGAGACCCAGTACTTC
few NA TRBJ1-1 TRBV7-9 CASSPRTDDTEAFF TGTGCCAGCAGCCCCCGCACAGATGACACTGAAGCTTTCTTT
many NA TRBJ2-4 TRBV6-9 CASSYGQELAKNIQYF TGTGCCAGCAGTTACGGCCAGGAACTAGCCAAAAACATTCAGTACTTC
few NA TRBJ1-3 TRBV6-1 CASSDRTKSSGNTIYF TGTGCCAGCAGTGATCGGACGAAGAGCTCTGGAAACACCATATATTTT
once NA TRBJ2-1 TRBV20-1 CSAGRGTNEQFF TGCAGTGCGGGCAGGGGGACTAATGAGCAGTTCTTC
many NA TRBJ2-1 TRBV2 CASSVLPYNEQFF TGTGCCAGCAGTGTCCTACCTTACAATGAGCAGTTCTTC
many NA TRBJ2-2 TRBV9 CASSISTGELFF TGTGCCAGCAGCATTAGCACCGGGGAGCTGTTTTTT
many TRBD1 TRBJ1-1 TRBV6-4 CASRPGGRNTEAFF TGTGCCAGCAGACCAGGGGGCAGGAACACTGAAGCTTTCTTT
few TRBD1 TRBJ1-1 TRBV9 CASSPRQGFMDTEAFF TGTGCCAGCAGCCCCAGACAGGGGTTTATGGACACTGAAGCTTTCTTT
many TRBD2 TRBJ2-7 TRBV6-1 CASRQSGSWVYEQYF TGTGCCAGCAGGCAGAGCGGGAGTTGGGTCTACGAGCAGTACTTC
few NA TRBJ2-3 TRBV18 CASSPATHTDTQYF TGTGCCAGCTCACCCGCAACCCACACAGATACGCAGTATTTT
once NA TRBJ1-1 TRBV4-2 CASSQVGGGDTEAFF TGTGCCAGCAGCCAAGTAGGGGGGGGGGACACTGAAGCTTTCTTT
few NA TRBJ2-3 TRBV18 CASSPGASSGTQYF TGTGCCAGCTCACCCGGAGCGAGCTCAGGTACGCAGTATTTT
many NA TRBJ2-7 TRBV11-2 CASSLTRERAKYEQYF TGTGCCAGCAGCTTGACAAGGGAAAGGGCGAAATACGAGCAGTACTTC
many NA TRBJ1-1 TRBV2 CASRVQLNTEAFF TGTGCCAGCAGGGTCCAGCTGAACACTGAAGCTTTCTTT
many NA TRBJ2-2 TRBV5-1 CASSLARANTGELFF TGCGCCAGCAGCTTAGCCCGCGCGAACACCGGGGAGCTGTTTTTT
NA TRBD2 TRBJ2-7 TRBV3-1 CASSLGTSGSNEQYF TGTGCCAGCAGCCTCGGGACTAGCGGGAGTAACGAGCAGTACTTC
few NA TRBJ2-7 TRBV6-1 CASSESSREQYF TGTGCCAGCAGTGAGTCTAGCCGCGAGCAGTACTTC
NA TRBD2 TRBJ2-7 TRBV7-9 CASSPNPGLAVYEQYF TGTGCCAGCAGCCCAAACCCTGGACTAGCGGTATACGAGCAGTACTTC
NA NA TRBJ1-1 TRBV6-9 CASSSAGNTEAFF TGTGCCAGCAGTTCGGCGGGAAACACTGAAGCTTTCTTT
NA NA TRBJ1-5 TRBV6-5 CASSYSKGRNQPQHF TGTGCCAGCAGTTACTCGAAAGGGCGAAATCAGCCCCAGCATTTT